This paragraph covers one TCR beta chain sequence. What it binds is not known. Relative to the germline gene, one junction end is altered; a read error may explain this. The sample is drawn from a study of tumor-infiltrating lymphocytes in primary liver carcinoma. Notes on the study in general: Merely some 8-24% of top clones spanned all five tumor regions. For tumor-adjacent and tumor-blood pairs, overlap was less than that seen for tumor region pairs.

Unsorted bulk tissue, about 17-34 mg of it, served as the source for co-extraction of RNA and DNA. Reverse transcription of about 500 ng total RNA with a constant-region primer produced TCR beta cDNA. Generation of the TCR beta libraries relied on three nested multiplex PCR rounds using slightly modified ARM-PCR. In TCRdb, the multiplex PCR reads were re-called with MiXCR into one record per CDR3 protein. The data show 99,000 or so distinct CDR3 sequences, more than 65% seen once. The sample taken for sequencing was liver tumor tissue from sampling region 5. The subset denotes: tumor region T5, tumor centre. The sequence derives from a woman aged 55-70 years with primary liver carcinoma and hepatitis B virus infection.

The CDR3: CASSLLPSPVIGEELFF. The CDR3 coding sequence is TGTGCCAGCAGTTTACTCCCTTCACCGGTAATAGGGGAAGAACTTTTTTTT. This chain links TRBV28 with TRBJ1-4; tentative D call: TRBD1 (5 bases). The CDR3 contains 17 residues. Germline assignment: CDR1 MDHEN and CDR2 SYDVKM.